Listed below are T cell receptor beta chains from one sample, sequenced in a study of blood T cell repertoires in COVID-19. Produced via immunoSEQ multiplex PCR; TCRdb's table is partial and in-frame only. The profile shows over 150,000 clones, over 75% of them singletons. Source material: PBMCs or T cells enriched from blood (not recorded which). These TCRs come from a woman aged 50 to 60 who had recovered from COVID-19. Each CDR3 is given with its conserved first and last residue. A D gene is named only where the DNA matches it firmly. A row's size may be missing; if present it is once, few, many or a size class.

clone_size,d_call,j_call,v_call,cdr3_aa,cdr3_nt
.,TRBD1,TRBJ2-1,TRBV5-1,CASTSDTGGFEQFF,TGCGCCAGCACCTCGGACACAGGGGGCTTTGAGCAGTTCTTC
.,TRBD1,TRBJ1-1,TRBV7-9,CASSRGQGAGRAFF,TGTGCCAGCAGCCGAGGACAGGGTGCGGGGAGGGCTTTCTTT
.,.,TRBJ2-7,TRBV19,CASSIGGTSFPYEQYF,TGTGCCAGTAGTATCGGCGGGACTTCCTTTCCCTACGAGCAGTACTTC
few,TRBD2,TRBJ2-1,TRBV20-1,CSASPGTSGYNEQFF,TGCAGTGCTAGTCCCGGGACTAGCGGCTACAATGAGCAGTTCTTC
once,.,TRBJ2-7,TRBV7-8,CASSLRGGDLREQYF,TGTGCCAGCAGCTTAAGAGGAGGGGATCTGCGCGAGCAGTACTTC
.,.,TRBJ2-5,TRBV29-1,CSVGFPGETQYF,TGCAGCGTTGGGTTTCCCGGAGAGACCCAGTACTTC
few,.,TRBJ2-7,TRBV3-1/TRBV3-2,CASSQGDNYEQYF,TGTGCCAGCAGCCAAGGGGACAACTACGAGCAGTACTTC
.,.,TRBJ2-1,TRBV7-2,CASSLGGFYNEQFF,TGTGCCAGCAGCTTAGGAGGCTTCTACAATGAGCAGTTCTTC
.,TRBD2,TRBJ2-5,TRBV27,CASSRSGTSGQETQYF,TGTGCCAGCAGCCGGTCCGGGACTAGCGGGCAAGAGACCCAGTACTTC
.,TRBD1,TRBJ1-4,TRBV3-1/TRBV3-2,CASSQGQGVLTNEKLFF,TGTGCCAGCAGCCAGGGACAGGGGGTACTGACTAATGAAAAACTGTTTTTT
.,TRBD1,TRBJ1-5,TRBV10-3,CAISESQGNQPQHF,TGTGCCATCAGTGAGTCACAGGGGAATCAGCCCCAGCATTTT
.,.,TRBJ2-1,TRBV19,CASSMFAGRVTEQFF,TGTGCCAGTAGTATGTTTGCGGGGCGAGTGACTGAGCAGTTCTTC
.,TRBD2,TRBJ2-3,TRBV28,CASSFIAGGPVGTDTQYF,TGTGCCAGCAGTTTCATAGCGGGAGGGCCGGTTGGGACAGATACGCAGTATTTT
.,TRBD1,TRBJ1-5,TRBV19,CASSTQGQGAAQPQHF,TGTGCCAGTAGTACACAGGGACAGGGGGCGGCTCAGCCCCAGCATTTT
once,.,TRBJ2-1,TRBV7-9,CASSSLTGYNEQFF,TGTGCCAGCAGCTCCCTTACAGGTTACAATGAGCAGTTCTTC
.,.,TRBJ1-5,TRBV2,CASSEVGGLVVSNQPQHF,TGTGCCAGCAGTGAAGTAGGTGGACTGGTTGTTAGCAATCAGCCCCAGCATTTT